The sequence of this T cell receptor beta chain was determined in a study of T cells in pancreatic ductal adenocarcinoma. Sequencing was performed with immunoSEQ multiplex PCR; in TCRdb, only in-frame clones are kept and a portion is missing. The repertoire holds approximately 16,000 clones, around nine tenths seen once, with about 15% in the top ten. Selected pancreatic ductal adenocarcinoma patients had undergone surgery without neoadjuvant therapy. The TCR sequence derives from a human donor with pancreatic ductal adenocarcinoma. Specimen: PBMCs.

The CDR3 sequence is CASSALAGLGQETQYF. In DNA, the CDR3 is TGTGCCAGCAGCGCACTTGCAGGGTTGGGGCAAGAGACCCAGTACTTC. This chain joins TRBV2 and TRBJ2-5; the D gene is possibly TRBD1 (5 bases). Germline V lookup: CDR1 SNHLY, CDR2 FYNNEI. Trimming took 6 bases from V and 2 from J, leaving 19 bases between them. This CDR3 comprises 16 residues.